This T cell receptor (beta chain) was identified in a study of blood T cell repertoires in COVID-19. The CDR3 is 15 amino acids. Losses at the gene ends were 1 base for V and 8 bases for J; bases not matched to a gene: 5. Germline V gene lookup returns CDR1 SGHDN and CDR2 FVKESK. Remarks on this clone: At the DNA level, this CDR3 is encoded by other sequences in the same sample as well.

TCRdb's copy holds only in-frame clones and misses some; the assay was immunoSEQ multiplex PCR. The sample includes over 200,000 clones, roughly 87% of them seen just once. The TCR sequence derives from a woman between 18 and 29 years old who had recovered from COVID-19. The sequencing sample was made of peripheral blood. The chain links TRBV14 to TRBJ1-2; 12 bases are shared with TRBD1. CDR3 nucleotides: TGTGCCAGCAGCCAAGCGGGACAGGGGGCGCGAGGCTACACCTTC. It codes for CASSQAGQGARGYTF.